Presented here are 11 T cell receptor beta chains from one specimen sequenced in a study of cytomegalovirus exposure and HLA in healthy donors. The primer mix had 60 Vbeta and 13 Jbeta primers. This table comes from immunoSEQ multiplex PCR, and its TCRdb copy is limited to in-frame clones, with some not included. Of 140,000 or so clones listed, around 65% are singletons. Source material: PBMCs. These receptors all come from a woman in her fifties or sixties in good health and CMV-seronegative.

In its sample, this clone was seen a few times. The chain uses TRBV28 and TRBJ2-7; 9 nucleotides agree with TRBD2. V shed 6 bases, J shed 5 bases, and the junction held 8 bases outside the gene matches. The CDR3 length is 14 residues. Germline V CDR1 and CDR2: MDHEN, SYDVKM. For the CDR3, the DNA is TGTGCCAGCAGCACCTCCGGGACTAGCAACGAGCAGTACTTC. Its protein is CASSTSGTSNEQYF.

The chain links TRBV4-2 to TRBJ2-7; 7 nucleotides align to TRBD2. Trimming at V came to 0 bases and at J to 3 bases, leaving 8 bases not matched to a gene. Per germline, CDR1 LGHNA and CDR2 YNFKEQ. The CDR3 is made up of 16 amino acids. DNA for the CDR3: TGTGCCAGCAGCCAAGATCAGCGACTAGCCCACTACGAGCAGTACTTC. Residues: CASSQDQRLAHYEQYF.

J is TRBJ1-4 and V is TRBV15; 11 nucleotides agree with TRBD1. V lost 5 bases, J lost 4 bases, and 9 bases stayed unmatched. Germline CDR1 is LNHNV and CDR2 is YYDKDF (reference sequence). This CDR3 contains 17 residues. The CDR3 reads CATSQDRGHSGNEKLFF. The DNA of the CDR3 is TGTGCCACCAGCCAGGACAGGGGGCATAGTGGTAATGAAAAACTGTTTTTT. Supplemented by reference TRBV15 and TRBJ1-4, the full variable domain reads DAMVIQNPRYQVTQFGKPVTLSCSQTLNHNVMYWYQQKSSQAPKLLFHYYDKDFNNEADTPDNFQSRRPNTSFCFLDIRSPGLGDTAMYLCATSQDRGHSGNEKLFFGSGTQLSVL.

The chain combines TRBV6-1 with TRBJ1-4; TRBD1 matches 9 bases. CDR1 MNHNS and CDR2 SASEGT come from the germline V gene. The CDR3 runs to 15 residues. Losses at the gene ends were 5 bases for V and 10 bases for J; bases not matched to a gene: 11. The CDR3 is CASSSTGQGGGKLFF. The CDR3 nucleotides are TGTGCCAGCAGTTCTACGGGACAGGGCGGGGGAAAACTGTTTTTT.

V usage is TRBV28 and J usage is TRBJ2-5; 9 bases fit TRBD1. Germline V lookup: CDR1 MDHEN, CDR2 SYDVKM. V dropped 6 bases and J dropped 5; count of bases not matched to a gene: 10. The CDR3 runs to 15 residues. The CDR3 DNA reads as TGTGCCAGCAGGGGGGACAGGGCTCGGGAGGAGACCCAGTACTTC. Its translation: CASRGDRAREETQYF.

Regarding this clone: In the same sample, other DNA sequences code for this CDR3. The chain links TRBV2 to TRBJ2-5; TRBD1 is a possible D gene (6 bases). The ends were cut back, 6 bases at V and 4 bases at J, with 12 bases in the middle. This CDR3 has 13 residues. Germline V gene sequence: CDR1 SNHLY, CDR2 FYNNEI. Here the CDR3 reads CASSPPRGETQYF. CDR3 in DNA: TGTGCCAGCAGCCCCCCCAGGGGAGAGACCCAGTACTTC.

The chain links TRBV5-1 to TRBJ2-7; 10 positions agree with TRBD2. Germline-derived CDR1 and CDR2 are SGHRS and YFSETQ. The V segment lost 0 bases and the J segment 6 bases; nucleotides outside the gene matches: 3. This CDR3 spans 14 amino acids. CDR3 residues: CASSLGTSGSEQYF. CDR3 nucleotide sequence: TGCGCCAGCAGCTTGGGGACTAGCGGCTCCGAGCAGTACTTC.

The chain links TRBV28 to TRBJ1-1; 9 bases align to TRBD1. This CDR3 is 15 amino acids long. The germline CDR1 and CDR2 sequences are MDHEN and SYDVKM. V shed 3 bases, J shed 6 bases, and the junction held 8 bases outside the gene matches. CDR3 amino acids: CASSLAGQGTSEAFF. As DNA, the CDR3 is TGTGCCAGCAGTTTGGCGGGACAGGGCACTTCTGAAGCTTTCTTT.

V gene TRBV7-2 combines with J gene TRBJ1-1, with unresolved D. Germline CDR1 is SGHTA and CDR2 is FQGNSA. This CDR3 contains 13 residues. Trimming took 3 bases from V and 1 from J, leaving 6 bases between them. The CDR3 coding sequence is TGTGCCAGCAGCTTTTGGCAGAACACTGAAGCTTTCTTT. This translates into CASSFWQNTEAFF.

The chain combines TRBV2 with TRBJ2-7, with 10 nucleotides matching TRBD2. V dropped 1 base and J dropped 7; count of bases not matched to a gene: 7. This CDR3 has 15 residues. Germline values: CDR1 SNHLY, CDR2 FYNNEI. CDR3 amino acids: CASSEGITSGKEQYF. The CDR3 nucleotides read TGTGCCAGCAGTGAAGGAATTACTAGCGGGAAGGAGCAGTACTTC.

The chain links TRBV7-8 to TRBJ2-2, with 9 nucleotides matching TRBD1. This CDR3 contains 17 residues. The V segment lost 4 bases and the J segment 1 base; nucleotides outside the gene matches: 7. CDR1 is SGHVS, CDR2 FQNEAQ, per germline. As DNA, the CDR3 is TGTGCCAGCAGCTCACTTCCGGGACAGGGGAACACCGGGGAGCTGTTTTTT. It yields the protein CASSSLPGQGNTGELFF.